These 18 T cell receptor beta chains share one sample of origin, sequenced in a study of cytomegalovirus exposure and HLA in healthy donors. PCR was performed using 60 Vbeta and 13 Jbeta primers. Only in-frame clones appear in the TCRdb table, and some are missing; sequencing was by immunoSEQ multiplex PCR. The repertoire holds about 57,000 clones, with approximately 80% as singletons. The sequenced sample was PBMCs. The receptors were gathered from a man aged 25-45 years in good health and CMV-seronegative.

The chain is built from TRBV4-1 and TRBJ2-3, with 7 bases lining up with TRBD2. The ends lost 1 base at V and 2 bases at J; junction bases unmatched: 12. The length of the CDR3 is 18 residues. Germline V gives CDR1 MGHRA, CDR2 YSYEKL. This CDR3 reads CASSQAHSGGSATDTQYF. The CDR3 DNA is TGCGCCAGCAGCCAAGCCCACTCCGGGGGGAGCGCCACAGATACGCAGTATTTT.

The rearrangement uses TRBV4-1 and TRBJ2-7; 10 positions match TRBD2. V trimming: 4 bases; J trimming: 3 bases; junction bases outside the gene matches: 6. Germline V CDR1 and CDR2: MGHRA, YSYEKL. The length of the CDR3 is 15 residues. DNA for the CDR3: TGCGCCAGCAGCCGACCCGGGACTAGCGACTACGAGCAGTACTTC. Translated, it gives CASSRPGTSDYEQYF.

CDR3 protein: CASRELTGDQGEQYF. CDR3 nucleotides: TGTGCCAGCAGGGAACTTACAGGGGATCAGGGCGAGCAGTACTTC. The J gene is TRBJ2-7, the V gene TRBV6-1; 7 positions match TRBD1. In germline, CDR1 is MNHNS, CDR2 SASEGT. J gave up 6 bases and V 6 bases, and 14 bases lay outside the gene matches. The CDR3 runs to 15 residues.

This chain joins TRBV6-5 and TRBJ2-5, with 8 bases fitting TRBD2. The V segment lost 5 bases and the J segment 5 bases; nucleotides outside the gene matches: 10. Germline V CDR1 and CDR2: MNHEY, SVGAGI. This CDR3 contains 15 residues. The CDR3 DNA is TGTGCCAGCAGTACCAAGCGGGGGAGGATCGAGACCCAGTACTTC. Encoded protein: CASSTKRGRIETQYF.

For this clone: The junction and the germline gene differ at one end; a read error may be behind it. V and J are TRBV7-9 and TRBJ2-3; D is perhaps TRBD1 (5 bases). Germline CDR1 is SEHNR and CDR2 is FQNEAQ (reference sequence). This CDR3 is 13 amino acids long. The CDR3 spells CSSSTTATDTQYF. The CDR3 DNA reads as TGTTCCAGCAGCACGACAGCCACAGATACGCAGTATTTT.

The rearrangement uses TRBV7-8 and TRBJ2-3; 8 nucleotides match TRBD2. With 9 bases clipped from V and 0 bases from J, the junction kept 5 bases outside the gene matches. The CDR3 length is 14 residues. CDR1 is SGHVS, CDR2 FQNEAQ, per germline. The CDR3 bases are TGTGCCAGTAAGACTAGCGAAAGCACAGATACGCAGTATTTT. It encodes CASKTSESTDTQYF.

The rearrangement joins TRBV6-5 to TRBJ1-6; TRBD1 matches 7 bases. From germline, CDR1 is MNHEY and CDR2 SVGAGI. The CDR3 has 14 amino acids. V dropped 5 bases and J dropped 7; count of bases not matched to a gene: 5. This chain's CDR3 is CASSTTGVNSPLHF. In nucleotides, the CDR3 is TGTGCCAGCAGTACCACAGGGGTGAATTCACCCCTCCACTTT.

V and J are TRBV2 and TRBJ2-2; TRBD1 aligns across 7 bases. This CDR3 region has 15 residues. Germline-derived CDR1 and CDR2 are SNHLY and FYNNEI. V shed 6 bases, J shed 5 bases, and the junction held 9 bases outside the gene matches. The CDR3 nucleotides are TGTGCCAGCAGACCCGACAGGGTCGGTACCGGGGAGCTGTTTTTT. Translating gives CASRPDRVGTGELFF.

This clone was seen only once. For the CDR3, the DNA is TGCGCCAGCAGCCCGGGAGTAGGGGACAATGAGCAGTTCTTC. Translation: CASSPGVGDNEQFF. The chain uses TRBV4-3 and TRBJ2-1, with a possible D match to TRBD2 (6 bases). Germline values: CDR1 LGHNA, CDR2 YSLEER. The V end lost 4 bases, the J end lost 5 bases, and 12 bases lay between the germline ends. CDR3 length: 14 residues.

V usage is TRBV7-6 and J usage is TRBJ2-2; 9 bases fit TRBD2. The trim removed 0 bases at V and 7 bases at J, leaving 6 bases unmatched. The CDR3 is made up of 16 amino acids. Germline V gene lookup returns CDR1 SGHVS and CDR2 FNYEAQ. This chain's CDR3 is CASSLAPGLALGELFF. In nucleotides, the CDR3 is TGTGCCAGCAGCTTAGCCCCGGGACTAGCTCTCGGGGAGCTGTTTTTT.

CDR3 nucleotide sequence: TGCGCCAGCAGCCAAGATGCGGACAGGGTTATACTGAATACGCAGTATTTT. It translates to CASSQDADRVILNTQYF. This sequence joins TRBV4-3 and TRBJ2-3; 8 bases align to TRBD1. CDR3 length equals 17 residues. Looked up from germline, CDR1 is LGHNA and CDR2 is YSLEER. V trimming: 0 bases; J trimming: 7 bases; junction bases outside the gene matches: 12.

The J gene is TRBJ2-5, the V gene TRBV15, with D unclear. Germline-derived CDR1 and CDR2 are LNHNV and YYDKDF (reference sequence). The CDR3 runs to 13 residues. The V end was cut by 1 base, the J end by 4 bases, with 7 bases between. The CDR3 region is CATSRALRETQYF. Here the CDR3 DNA reads TGTGCCACCAGCAGAGCGCTGAGAGAGACCCAGTACTTC.

The V call is TRBV27, the J call TRBJ2-1; 7 nucleotides line up with TRBD2. The CDR3 contains 13 residues. J lost 7 bases, V lost 5 bases, and 5 bases had no gene match. Per germline, CDR1 MNHEY and CDR2 SMNVEV (reference sequence). DNA for the CDR3: TGTGCCAGCAGTCTCTGGGGGGGGAATGAGCAGTTCTTC. It translates to CASSLWGGNEQFF.

This clone was seen more than once but under ten times. This chain uses TRBV19 with TRBJ1-1; D is ambiguous. V shed 4 bases and J shed 1 base, with 7 bases lying between them. CDR3 length: 13 amino acids. CDR1 is LNHDA and CDR2 is SQIVND in the germline V gene (reference sequence). The CDR3 loop is CASSTGGNTEAFF. The CDR3 DNA is TGTGCCAGTAGTACCGGAGGGAACACTGAAGCTTTCTTT.

The chain couples TRBV15 to TRBJ1-4; 11 nucleotides agree with TRBD1. CDR1 and CDR2 (germline): LNHNV, YYDKDF (reference sequence). The ends lost 3 bases at V and 6 bases at J; junction bases unmatched: 3. This CDR3 has 15 amino acids. In nucleotides, the CDR3 is TGTGCCACCAGCAGGCCGGGACAGGGGGATGAAAAACTGTTTTTT. It specifies CATSRPGQGDEKLFF.

The count of this clone is one. The chain joins TRBV7-9 to TRBJ1-5; 10 nucleotides line up with TRBD1. The CDR3 runs 14 residues. Unmatched junction bases numbered 3, after V lost 3 bases and J lost 7 bases. Germline loops: CDR1 SEHNR, CDR2 FQNEAQ (reference sequence). CDR3 nucleotide sequence: TGTGCCAGCAGCTTCGGGACAGGGGAACAGCCCCAGCATTTT. This gives the protein CASSFGTGEQPQHF.

In its sample, this clone was seen a few times. The chain uses TRBV6-1 and TRBJ1-4; possibly TRBD1 for D (5 bases). V gave up 4 bases and J gave up 11 bases, with 20 bases separating them. The CDR3 is 15 residues long. The V gene's germline CDR1 is MNHNS and CDR2 SASEGT. This CDR3 is CASSALQDGPEKLFF. The CDR3 bases are TGTGCCAGCAGTGCGTTACAGGATGGGCCGGAGAAACTGTTTTTT.

The chain links TRBV27 to TRBJ2-3; D perhaps matches TRBD1 (6 bases). The germline gives CDR1 MNHEY, CDR2 SMNVEV (reference sequence). The CDR3 is 16 residues long. Trimming took 0 bases from V and 1 from J, leaving 11 bases between them. CDR3 nucleotides: TGTGCCAGCAGTTTATCGAGGGGGTGGGGCACAGATACGCAGTATTTT. As protein: CASSLSRGWGTDTQYF.